These 10 T cell receptor beta chains came from one sample sequenced in a study of blood T cell repertoires in COVID-19. Repertoires were generated with immunoSEQ multiplex PCR, while TCRdb's copy carries only in-frame clones and drops some. The sample lists about 340,000 clones; about 90% were seen once. Sequencing used peripheral blood. Receptors were obtained from a woman between 65 and 79 years old with COVID-19, enrolled during active disease.

This rearrangement joins TRBV12-5 to TRBJ1-5; TRBD1 might be the D (5 bases). V lost 0 bases and J 4 bases, leaving 16 bases between the germline ends. The length of the CDR3 is 17 residues. CDR1 and CDR2 from the germline V gene are LGHNT and FRNRAP. CDR3 coding DNA: TGTGCTAGTGGTTTGGTACTTGAGGGGAGGGTGAATCAGCCCCAGCATTTT. Translating it yields CASGLVLEGRVNQPQHF.

This clone was recorded once. The CDR3, as DNA: TGTGCCAGCAGCTTATCGACAGGGGGTTTGTCGAACACCGGGGAGCTGTTTTTT. It translates to CASSLSTGGLSNTGELFF. This chain links TRBV9 with TRBJ2-2, with TRBD1 matching 9 bases. Germline CDR1 SGDLS, CDR2 YYNGEE. The CDR3 spans 18 residues. The V segment lost 4 bases and the J segment 0 bases; nucleotides outside the gene matches: 10.

This clone has just a few counts. CDR3 coding DNA: TGTGCCAGCAGCTTCCAGACAGGGGCCGTCTCTGGAAACACCATATATTTT. Its translation: CASSFQTGAVSGNTIYF. J is TRBJ1-3 and V is TRBV9, with 8 bases that match TRBD1. Germline CDR1 and CDR2: SGDLS and YYNGEE. The CDR3 runs to 17 residues. V dropped 4 bases and J dropped 0; count of bases not matched to a gene: 9.

The chain recombines TRBV10-3 with TRBJ1-3, with D hard to call. V gave up 4 bases and J gave up 9 bases, with 10 bases separating them. The CDR3 is 12 amino acids. Germline V gene sequence: CDR1 ENHRY, CDR2 SYGVKD. The CDR3 DNA reads TGTGCCATCAGTGGAGAGATACGCACCATATATTTT. Translating it yields CAISGEIRTIYF.

This chain uses TRBV7-2 with TRBJ1-4, with TRBD1 matching over 9 bases. The CDR3 loop spans 16 amino acids. The germline V gene encodes CDR1 SGHTA and CDR2 FQGNSA. Trimming took 5 bases from V and 5 from J; bases not matched to a gene: 9. The CDR3 sequence: CASSPRPGQGNEKLFF. CDR3 nucleotide sequence: TGTGCCAGCAGCCCAAGACCGGGACAGGGAAATGAAAAACTGTTTTTT.

The chain couples TRBV7-2 to TRBJ2-1; possible D gene TRBD2, 6 bases. V was cut by 1 base and J by 0 bases, with 7 bases left in between. The CDR3 contains 15 residues. Per the germline V gene, CDR1 is SGHTA and CDR2 is FQGNSA. CDR3 sequence: CASSLVGGSYNEQFF. The CDR3 DNA reads TGTGCCAGCAGCTTAGTGGGGGGCTCCTACAATGAGCAGTTCTTC.

This clone has just a few counts. The chain recombines TRBV6-1 with TRBJ1-2, with D unclear. V was clipped by 3 bases and J by 2 bases, with 7 bases between them. This CDR3 spans 13 amino acids. Germline V gene lookup returns CDR1 MNHNS and CDR2 SASEGT. The chain's CDR3 is CASSDQVNYGYTF. The CDR3 DNA reads as TGTGCCAGCAGTGATCAGGTCAACTATGGCTACACCTTC.

V and J are TRBV5-1 and TRBJ1-1; D gene unclear. Germline V CDR1 and CDR2: SGHRS, YFSETQ. CDR3 length: 14 amino acids. The ends were cut back, 4 bases at V and 0 bases at J, with 10 bases in the middle. CDR3 region: CASSARTVNTEAFF. CDR3 coding DNA: TGCGCCAGCAGCGCCCGGACTGTGAACACTGAAGCTTTCTTT.

The chain couples TRBV9 to TRBJ1-1; D gene ambiguous. The V end lost 0 bases, the J end lost 0 bases, and 9 bases lay between the germline ends. CDR1 and CDR2 from the germline V gene are SGDLS and YYNGEE. The CDR3 sequence is 15 residues long. CDR3 in DNA: TGTGCCAGCAGCGTAGAAAACGGGGTGAACACTGAAGCTTTCTTT. This codes for CASSVENGVNTEAFF.

The V and J genes are TRBV4-3 and TRBJ1-1; D remains unclear. The V and J ends lost 3 bases and 0 bases respectively, with 8 bases between them. The CDR3 totals 14 residues. CDR1 LGHNA and CDR2 YSLEER come from the germline V gene. This CDR3 reads CASSQSSLNTEAFF. For the CDR3, the DNA is TGCGCCAGCAGCCAGTCTTCCTTGAACACTGAAGCTTTCTTT.